These 16 T cell receptor beta chains were all obtained from the same sample, sequenced in a study of T cell responses to AZD1222 COVID-19 vaccine. The table came from immunoSEQ multiplex PCR; TCRdb's copy has only in-frame clones and leaves some out. The sample consists of 130,000 to 150,000 clones, roughly 84% of them appearing once. Sequencing was performed on peripheral blood, taken 28 days after the second AZD1222 dose. The receptor source for this set is an adult who received the AZD1222 COVID-19 vaccine.

This clone has just one count. The V call is TRBV28, the J call TRBJ1-5, with a tentative D call TRBD1 (6 bases). The V and J ends lost 2 bases and 5 bases respectively, with 13 bases between them. Germline V gene lookup returns CDR1 MDHEN and CDR2 SYDVKM. This CDR3 contains 15 residues. This chain's CDR3 is CASSLGGGPDQPQHF. Here the CDR3 DNA reads TGTGCCAGCAGTTTAGGCGGGGGGCCAGATCAGCCCCAGCATTTT.

V and J are TRBV29-1 and TRBJ1-1; tentative D call: TRBD1 (5 bases). Trimming removed 1 base at V and 7 bases at J, with 7 bases between. This CDR3 is 11 amino acids long. Germline CDR1 reads SQVTM; CDR2 reads ANQGSEA. DNA for the CDR3: TGCAGCGTTGAAGTGAGGGGTGAAGCTTTCTTT. Translated: CSVEVRGEAFF.

The chain couples TRBV9 to TRBJ1-4; D uncertain. V was shortened by 3 bases and J by 5 bases, with 11 bases between the two germline ends. The CDR3 spans 14 residues. The germline CDR1 and CDR2 sequences are SGDLS and YYNGEE. The CDR3 is CASSAETANEKLFF. DNA for the CDR3: TGTGCCAGCAGCGCCGAGACGGCAAATGAAAAACTGTTTTTT. The full variable domain, completed using reference TRBV9 and TRBJ1-4, is DSGVTQTPKHLITATGQRVTLRCSPRSGDLSVYWYQQSLDQGLQFLIQYYNGEERAKGNILERFSAQQFPDLHSELNLSSLELGDSALYFCASSAETANEKLFFGSGTQLSVL.

The V and J genes are TRBV11-2 and TRBJ2-7; TRBD2 matches at 8 bases. Germline V lookup: CDR1 SGHAT, CDR2 FQNNGV. J was trimmed by 7 bases and V by 5 bases; bases with no gene match: 10. The CDR3 has 14 amino acids. The CDR3: CASSTSGPLLEQYF. CDR3 nucleotide sequence: TGTGCCAGCAGCACTAGCGGACCCCTGTTGGAGCAGTACTTC.

The gene calls are TRBV30 and TRBJ2-7, with D maybe TRBD1 (5 bases). This CDR3 has 12 residues. Looked up from germline, CDR1 is GTSNPN and CDR2 is SVGIG (reference sequence). V was pared by 1 base and J by 9 bases, with 13 bases between. As DNA, the CDR3 is TGTGCCTGGAGTGCAGCAGGGTTGGTGCAGTACTTC. Translated: CAWSAAGLVQYF.

In its sample, this clone was seen a few times. This chain links TRBV28 with TRBJ1-5; tentative D call: TRBD1 (5 bases). This CDR3 has 14 amino acids. Trimming removed 6 bases from V and 6 bases from J, with 15 bases in between. Germline V gene data show CDR1 as MDHEN and CDR2 as SYDVKM. The CDR3 loop is CASSPRRVGQPQHF. The CDR3 DNA sequence: TGTGCCAGCAGCCCGCGCAGGGTCGGTCAGCCCCAGCATTTT. Combining the CDR3 with reference TRBV28 and TRBJ1-5 gives the whole variable domain DVKVTQSSRYLVKRTGEKVFLECVQDMDHENMFWYRQDPGLGLRLIYFSYDVKMKEKGDIPEGYSVSREKKERFSLILESASTNQTSMYLCASSPRRVGQPQHFGDGTRLSIL.

The genes are TRBV7-2 and TRBJ2-5; 9 bases match TRBD1. Germline CDR1 reads SGHTA; CDR2 reads FQGNSA. This CDR3 region has 13 residues. V shed 7 bases and J 1 base; nucleotides not matched to a gene: 1. The CDR3 sequence: CASNRGRQETQYF. CDR3 sequence (DNA): TGTGCCAGCAACAGGGGGCGCCAAGAGACCCAGTACTTC.

The chain is built from TRBV9 and TRBJ1-4, with D hard to call. The V end lost 0 bases, the J end lost 0 bases, and 9 bases lay between the germline ends. The CDR3 runs 16 residues. Looked up from germline, CDR1 is SGDLS and CDR2 is YYNGEE. CDR3 coding DNA: TGTGCCAGCAGCGTAGATTCACCTGCAACTAATGAAAAACTGTTTTTT. Protein: CASSVDSPATNEKLFF.

The J gene is TRBJ1-6, the V gene TRBV6-5; D uncertain. Germline CDR1 and CDR2: MNHEY and SVGAGI. The CDR3 loop spans 15 amino acids. V lost 2 bases and J 7 bases, leaving 12 bases between the germline ends. The CDR3 spells CASSYGDYYNSPLHF. The CDR3 region has the DNA TGTGCCAGCAGTTACGGGGATTACTACAATTCACCCCTCCACTTT.

This rearrangement joins TRBV10-3 to TRBJ1-6; 8 bases match TRBD1. In germline, CDR1 is ENHRY, CDR2 SYGVKD. The V and J ends lost 10 bases and 8 bases, in that order; junction bases with no gene match: 7. The CDR3 loop spans 13 amino acids. The chain's CDR3 is CANSDREDSPLHF. DNA of the CDR3: TGTGCCAACTCGGACAGGGAGGATTCACCCCTCCACTTT.

The chain couples TRBV19 to TRBJ1-5, with D possibly being TRBD1 (6 bases). CDR3 size: 15 residues. The V end lost 10 bases, the J end lost 0 bases, and 16 bases lay between the germline ends. CDR1 is LNHDA, CDR2 SQIVND, per germline (reference sequence). The CDR3: CATKYEGGSNQPQHF. The DNA of the CDR3 is TGTGCCACCAAGTATGAGGGGGGTAGCAATCAGCCCCAGCATTTT.

The chain carries TRBV3-1 (or the pseudogene TRBV3-2) and TRBJ1-2; D call uncertain. Trimming took off 1 base at V and 4 bases at J, with 19 bases between the two ends. Germline assignment: CDR1 LGHDT and CDR2 YNNKEL (reference sequence). This CDR3 is 17 amino acids long. This chain's CDR3 is CASSQAWLGEVIYGYTF. CDR3 nucleotides: TGTGCCAGCAGCCAAGCATGGTTGGGCGAAGTGATCTATGGCTACACCTTC.

This rearrangement joins TRBV4-1 to TRBJ2-5; D is undetermined. This CDR3 comprises 12 residues. V gave up 5 bases and J gave up 4 bases, with 8 bases separating them. Germline CDR1 MGHRA, CDR2 YSYEKL. Written as DNA, the CDR3 is TGCGCCAGCAGCTCGGTGGTAGAGACCCAGTACTTC. Translating gives CASSSVVETQYF.

V is TRBV6-5 and J is TRBJ2-5; D uncertain. This CDR3 region has 12 residues. Trimming removed 6 bases from V and 5 bases from J, with 10 bases in between. The germline V gene has CDR1 MNHEY and CDR2 SVGAGI. CDR3 residues: CASRVLRETQYF. The DNA of the CDR3 is TGTGCCAGCAGAGTACTAAGGGAGACCCAGTACTTC.

This chain uses TRBV5-4 with TRBJ2-2; TRBD2 agrees at 11 bases. V dropped 4 bases and J dropped 3; count of bases not matched to a gene: 5. Germline V gives CDR1 SGHNT, CDR2 YYREEE (reference sequence). The CDR3 is 16 residues long. The CDR3 DNA follows: TGTGCCAGCAGCCCCGGGACTAGCGGACACACCGGGGAGCTGTTTTTT. It translates to CASSPGTSGHTGELFF. Looking up the rest from reference TRBV5-4 and TRBJ2-2 gives the full variable domain: ETGVTQSPTHLIKTRGQQVTLRCSSQSGHNTVSWYQQALGQGPQFIFQYYREEENGRGNFPPRFSGLQFPNYSSELNVNALELDDSALYLCASSPGTSGHTGELFFGEGSRLTVL.

The chain couples TRBV15 to TRBJ2-1; either TRBD1 or TRBD2 may fit D (5 bases each). With 5 bases removed from V and 6 bases from J, the gap between germline ends came to 11 bases. CDR3 length: 13 amino acids. The germline V gene has CDR1 LNHNV and CDR2 YYDKDF (reference sequence). The CDR3 region has the DNA TGTGCCACCAGCGTGGGACGCCTCAATGAGCAGTTCTTC. It codes for CATSVGRLNEQFF.